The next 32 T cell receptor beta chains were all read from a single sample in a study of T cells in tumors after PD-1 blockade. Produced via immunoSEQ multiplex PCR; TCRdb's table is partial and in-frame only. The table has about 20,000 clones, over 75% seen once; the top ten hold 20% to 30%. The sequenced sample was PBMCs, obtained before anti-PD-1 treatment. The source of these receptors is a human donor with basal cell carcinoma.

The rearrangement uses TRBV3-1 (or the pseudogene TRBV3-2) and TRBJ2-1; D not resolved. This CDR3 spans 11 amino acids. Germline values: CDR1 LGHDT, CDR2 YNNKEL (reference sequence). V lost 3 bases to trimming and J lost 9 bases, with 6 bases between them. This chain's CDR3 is CASSHVGEQFF. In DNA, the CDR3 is TGTGCCAGCAGCCATGTTGGTGAGCAGTTCTTC.

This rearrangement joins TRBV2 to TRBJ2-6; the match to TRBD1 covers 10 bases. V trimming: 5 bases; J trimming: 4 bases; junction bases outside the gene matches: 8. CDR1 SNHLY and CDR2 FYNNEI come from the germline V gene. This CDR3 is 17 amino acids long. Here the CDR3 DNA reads TGTGCCAGCAGTCCCGGGACAGGGGTGAGAGGGGCCAACGTCCTGACTTTC. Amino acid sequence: CASSPGTGVRGANVLTF. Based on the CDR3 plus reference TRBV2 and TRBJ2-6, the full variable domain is EPEVTQTPSHQVTQMGQEVILRCVPISNHLYFYWYRQILGQKVEFLVSFYNNEISEKSEIFDDQFSVERPDGSNFTLKIRSTKLEDSAMYFCASSPGTGVRGANVLTFGAGSRLTVL.

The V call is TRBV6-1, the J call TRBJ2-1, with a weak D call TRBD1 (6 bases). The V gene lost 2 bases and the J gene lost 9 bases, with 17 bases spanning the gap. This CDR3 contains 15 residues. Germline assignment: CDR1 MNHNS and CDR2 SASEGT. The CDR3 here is CASSESGRGGGEQFF. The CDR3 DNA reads TGTGCCAGCAGTGAATCGGGCAGGGGTGGGGGTGAGCAGTTCTTC.

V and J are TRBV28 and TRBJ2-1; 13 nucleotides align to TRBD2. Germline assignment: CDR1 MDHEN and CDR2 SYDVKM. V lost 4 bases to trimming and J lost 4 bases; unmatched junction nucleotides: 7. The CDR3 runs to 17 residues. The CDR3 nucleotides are TGTGCCAGCAGTTGGGGGACTAGCGGGAATTTGTACAATGAGCAGTTCTTC. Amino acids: CASSWGTSGNLYNEQFF. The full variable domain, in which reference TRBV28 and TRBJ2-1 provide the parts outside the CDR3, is DVKVTQSSRYLVKRTGEKVFLECVQDMDHENMFWYRQDPGLGLRLIYFSYDVKMKEKGDIPEGYSVSREKKERFSLILESASTNQTSMYLCASSWGTSGNLYNEQFFGPGTRLTVL.

The CDR3 loop reads CASGLVAPPGTRISYEQYF. CDR3 bases: TGTGCTAGTGGTTTGGTAGCCCCCCCGGGGACCCGTATTTCCTACGAGCAGTACTTC. This sequence joins TRBV12-5 and TRBJ2-7; D is tentatively TRBD1 or TRBD2 (5 bases each). Trimming took off 0 bases at V and 1 base at J, with 22 bases between the two ends. The CDR3 extends over 19 amino acids. In germline, CDR1 is LGHNT, CDR2 FRNRAP.

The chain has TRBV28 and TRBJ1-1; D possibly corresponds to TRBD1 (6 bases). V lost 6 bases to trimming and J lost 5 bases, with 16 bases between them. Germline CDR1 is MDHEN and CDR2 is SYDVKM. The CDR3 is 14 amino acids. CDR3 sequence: CASRRDNQWTEAFF. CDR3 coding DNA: TGTGCCAGCAGGAGGGACAACCAGTGGACTGAAGCTTTCTTT.

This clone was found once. The CDR3 spells CASSDNWGARGYTF. The CDR3 DNA reads as TGTGCCAGCAGTGATAACTGGGGGGCGCGTGGCTACACCTTC. This chain joins TRBV6-1 and TRBJ1-2, with D maybe TRBD1 (6 bases). The CDR3 has 14 residues. Trimming left V 3 bases short and J 7 bases short, with 15 bases between. The germline V gene has CDR1 MNHNS and CDR2 SASEGT.

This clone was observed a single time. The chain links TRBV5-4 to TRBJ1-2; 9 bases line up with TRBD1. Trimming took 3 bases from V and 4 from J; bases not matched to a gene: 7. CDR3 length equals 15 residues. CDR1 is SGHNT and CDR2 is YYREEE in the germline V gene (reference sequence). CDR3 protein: CASSWGQGGGYGYTF. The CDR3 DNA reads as TGTGCCAGCAGCTGGGGACAGGGAGGAGGCTATGGCTACACCTTC.

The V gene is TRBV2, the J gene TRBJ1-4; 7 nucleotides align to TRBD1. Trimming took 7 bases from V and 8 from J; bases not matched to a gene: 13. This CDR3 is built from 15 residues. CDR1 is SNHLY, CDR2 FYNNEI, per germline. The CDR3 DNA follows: TGTGCCAGCATGACTACACAGGGGTTCTACGAAAAACTGTTTTTT. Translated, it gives CASMTTQGFYEKLFF.

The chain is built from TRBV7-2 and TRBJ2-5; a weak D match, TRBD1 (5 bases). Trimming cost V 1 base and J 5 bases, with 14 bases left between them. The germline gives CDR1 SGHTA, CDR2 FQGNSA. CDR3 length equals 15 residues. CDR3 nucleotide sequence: TGTGCCAGCAGCTTAGTCTCTTCAGGGATCGAGACCCAGTACTTC. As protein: CASSLVSSGIETQYF.

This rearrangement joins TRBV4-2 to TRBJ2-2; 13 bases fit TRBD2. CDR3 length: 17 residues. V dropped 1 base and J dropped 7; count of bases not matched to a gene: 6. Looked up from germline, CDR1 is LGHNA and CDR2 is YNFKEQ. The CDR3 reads CASSQATSGGDGGELFF. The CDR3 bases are TGTGCCAGCAGCCAAGCCACTAGCGGGGGGGATGGCGGGGAGCTGTTTTTT.

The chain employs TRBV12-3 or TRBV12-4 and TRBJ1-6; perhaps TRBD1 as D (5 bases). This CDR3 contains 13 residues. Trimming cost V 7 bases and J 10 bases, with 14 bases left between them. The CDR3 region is CASTRLGGSPLHF. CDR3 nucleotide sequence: TGTGCCAGCACCCGGCTGGGGGGATCACCCCTCCACTTT.

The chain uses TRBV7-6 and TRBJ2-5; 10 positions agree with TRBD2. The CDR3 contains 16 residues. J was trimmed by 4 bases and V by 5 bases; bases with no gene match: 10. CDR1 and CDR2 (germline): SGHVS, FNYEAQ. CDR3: CASSPPIAGGIETQYF. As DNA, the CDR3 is TGTGCCAGCAGCCCGCCCATAGCGGGGGGAATAGAGACCCAGTACTTC.

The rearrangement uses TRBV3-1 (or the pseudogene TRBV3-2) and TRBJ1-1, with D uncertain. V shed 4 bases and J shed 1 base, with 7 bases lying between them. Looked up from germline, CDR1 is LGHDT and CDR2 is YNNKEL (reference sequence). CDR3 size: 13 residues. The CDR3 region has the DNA TGTGCCAGCAGCCTGGCGGGGAACACTGAAGCTTTCTTT. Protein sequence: CASSLAGNTEAFF.

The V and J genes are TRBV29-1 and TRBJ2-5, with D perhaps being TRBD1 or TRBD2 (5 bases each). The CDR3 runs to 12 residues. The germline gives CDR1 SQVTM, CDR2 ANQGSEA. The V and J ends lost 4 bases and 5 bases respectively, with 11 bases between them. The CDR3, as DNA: TGCAGCGTTGGGGGGATTGGGGAGACCCAGTACTTC. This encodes CSVGGIGETQYF.

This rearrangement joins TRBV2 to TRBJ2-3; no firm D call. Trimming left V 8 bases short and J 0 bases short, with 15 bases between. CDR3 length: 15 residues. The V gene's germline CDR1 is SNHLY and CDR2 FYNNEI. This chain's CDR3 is CASSRAETSTDTQYF. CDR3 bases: TGTGCCAGCTCTCGGGCAGAAACTAGCACAGATACGCAGTATTTT.

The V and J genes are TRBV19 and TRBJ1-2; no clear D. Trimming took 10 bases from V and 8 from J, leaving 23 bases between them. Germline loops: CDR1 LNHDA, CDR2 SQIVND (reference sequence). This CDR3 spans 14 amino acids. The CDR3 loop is CATEKTADAGGYTF. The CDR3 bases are TGTGCCACCGAAAAGACGGCGGATGCGGGCGGCTACACCTTC.

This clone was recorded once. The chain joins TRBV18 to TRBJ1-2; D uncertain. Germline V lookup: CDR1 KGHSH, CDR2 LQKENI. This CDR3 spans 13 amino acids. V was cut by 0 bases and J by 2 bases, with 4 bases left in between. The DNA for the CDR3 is TGTGCCAGCTCACCACCGGACAACTATGGCTACACCTTC. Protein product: CASSPPDNYGYTF. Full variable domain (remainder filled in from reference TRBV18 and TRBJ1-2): NAGVMQNPRHLVRRRGQEARLRCSPMKGHSHVYWYRQLPEEGLKFMVYLQKENIIDESGMPKERFSAEFPKEGPSILRIQQVVRGDSAAYFCASSPPDNYGYTFGSGTRLTVV.

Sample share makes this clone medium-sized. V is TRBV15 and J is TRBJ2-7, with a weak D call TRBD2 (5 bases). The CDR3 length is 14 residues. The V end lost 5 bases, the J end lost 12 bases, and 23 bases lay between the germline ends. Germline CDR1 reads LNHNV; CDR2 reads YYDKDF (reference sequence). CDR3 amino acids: CATSGSRMGEGRYF. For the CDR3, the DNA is TGTGCCACCAGCGGATCCCGCATGGGAGAGGGTCGGTACTTC.

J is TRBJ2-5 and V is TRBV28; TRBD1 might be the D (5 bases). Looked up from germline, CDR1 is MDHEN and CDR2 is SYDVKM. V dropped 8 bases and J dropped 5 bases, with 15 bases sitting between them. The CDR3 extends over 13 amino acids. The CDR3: CASSLGVSETQYF. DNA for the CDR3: TGTGCCAGCTCCCTAGGGGTTTCGGAGACCCAGTACTTC. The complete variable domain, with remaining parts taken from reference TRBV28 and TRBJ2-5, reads DVKVTQSSRYLVKRTGEKVFLECVQDMDHENMFWYRQDPGLGLRLIYFSYDVKMKEKGDIPEGYSVSREKKERFSLILESASTNQTSMYLCASSLGVSETQYFGPGTRLLVL.

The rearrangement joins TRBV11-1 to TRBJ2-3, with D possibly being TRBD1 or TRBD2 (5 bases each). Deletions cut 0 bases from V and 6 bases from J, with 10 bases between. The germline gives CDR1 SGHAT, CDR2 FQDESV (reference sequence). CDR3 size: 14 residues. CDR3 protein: CASSLARGTDTQYF. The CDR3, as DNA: TGTGCCAGCAGCTTAGCGAGGGGTACGGATACGCAGTATTTT.

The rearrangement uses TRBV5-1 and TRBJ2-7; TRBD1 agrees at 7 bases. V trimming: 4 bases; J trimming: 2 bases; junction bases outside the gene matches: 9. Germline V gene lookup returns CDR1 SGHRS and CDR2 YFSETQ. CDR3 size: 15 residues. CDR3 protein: CASSPSGTETYEQYF. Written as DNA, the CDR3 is TGCGCCAGCAGCCCCTCCGGGACAGAGACCTACGAGCAGTACTTC.

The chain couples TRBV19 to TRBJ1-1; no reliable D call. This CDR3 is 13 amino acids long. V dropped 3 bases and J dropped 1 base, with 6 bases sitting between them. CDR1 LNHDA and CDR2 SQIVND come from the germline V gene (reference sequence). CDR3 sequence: CASSMGENTEAFF. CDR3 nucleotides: TGTGCCAGTAGTATGGGCGAGAACACTGAAGCTTTCTTT.

The CDR3 reads CASSPRHGTGVEKLFF. The CDR3 bases are TGTGCCAGCAGCCCCCGCCACGGGACAGGGGTTGAAAAACTGTTTTTT. The gene calls are TRBV9 and TRBJ1-4; TRBD1 matches at 10 bases. J lost 7 bases, V lost 4 bases, and 10 bases had no gene match. Germline assignment: CDR1 SGDLS and CDR2 YYNGEE. The length of the CDR3 is 16 residues.

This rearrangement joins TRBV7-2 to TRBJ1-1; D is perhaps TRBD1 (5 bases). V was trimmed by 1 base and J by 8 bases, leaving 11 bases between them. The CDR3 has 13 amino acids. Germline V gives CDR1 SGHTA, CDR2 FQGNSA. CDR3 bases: TGTGCCAGCAGCTTAGAGGGGAAGGCCGAAGCTTTCTTT. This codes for CASSLEGKAEAFF.

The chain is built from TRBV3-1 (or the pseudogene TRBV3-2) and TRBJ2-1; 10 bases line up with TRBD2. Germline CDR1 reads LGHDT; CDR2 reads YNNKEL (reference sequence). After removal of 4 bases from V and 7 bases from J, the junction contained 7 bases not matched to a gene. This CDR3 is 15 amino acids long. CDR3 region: CASSPQREGGNEQFF. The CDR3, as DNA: TGTGCCAGCAGCCCCCAGCGGGAGGGCGGGAATGAGCAGTTCTTC.

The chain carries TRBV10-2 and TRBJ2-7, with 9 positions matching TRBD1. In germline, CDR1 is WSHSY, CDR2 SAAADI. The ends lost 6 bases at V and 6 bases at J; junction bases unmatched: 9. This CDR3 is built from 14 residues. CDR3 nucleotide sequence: TGCGCCAGCAGCCCGACAGGGGGTGGTGGCGAGCAGTACTTC. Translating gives CASSPTGGGGEQYF.

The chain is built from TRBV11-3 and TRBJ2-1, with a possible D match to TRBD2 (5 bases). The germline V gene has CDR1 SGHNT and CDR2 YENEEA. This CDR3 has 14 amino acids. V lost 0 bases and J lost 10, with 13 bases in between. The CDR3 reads CASSLDPDEREQFF. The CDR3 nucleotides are TGTGCCAGCAGCTTAGATCCGGATGAGCGGGAGCAGTTCTTC.

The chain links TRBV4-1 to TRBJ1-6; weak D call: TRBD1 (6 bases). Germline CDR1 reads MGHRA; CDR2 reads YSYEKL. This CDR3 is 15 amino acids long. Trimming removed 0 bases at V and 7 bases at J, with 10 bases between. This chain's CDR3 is CASSQDRGPNSPLHF. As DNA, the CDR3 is TGCGCCAGCAGCCAAGATCGGGGGCCCAATTCACCCCTCCACTTT.

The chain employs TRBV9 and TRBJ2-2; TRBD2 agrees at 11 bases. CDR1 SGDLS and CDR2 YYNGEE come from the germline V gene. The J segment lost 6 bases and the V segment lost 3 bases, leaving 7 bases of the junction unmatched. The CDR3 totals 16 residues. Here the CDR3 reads CASSDSGRASAGELFF. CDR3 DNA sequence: TGTGCCAGCAGCGATAGCGGGAGGGCCTCCGCCGGGGAGCTGTTTTTT.

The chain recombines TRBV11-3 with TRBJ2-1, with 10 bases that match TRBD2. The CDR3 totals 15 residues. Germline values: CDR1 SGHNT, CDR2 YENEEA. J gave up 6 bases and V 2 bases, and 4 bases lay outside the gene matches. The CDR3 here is CASSLSTSGVNEQFF. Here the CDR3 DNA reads TGTGCCAGCAGCTTAAGTACTAGCGGGGTCAATGAGCAGTTCTTC.

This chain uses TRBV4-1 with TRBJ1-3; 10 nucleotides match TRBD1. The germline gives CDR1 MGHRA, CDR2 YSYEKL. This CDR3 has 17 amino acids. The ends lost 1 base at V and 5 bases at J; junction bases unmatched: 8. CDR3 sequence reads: CASSQGLRQGARNTIYF. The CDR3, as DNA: TGCGCCAGCAGCCAAGGCCTTAGACAGGGGGCAAGAAACACCATATATTTT.